This T cell receptor (beta chain) is drawn from a study of blood T cells in healthy people across ages. The study's findings and limits: Shifts in expanded clonotypes may have been confounded by donor CMV status, which was unknown. Unsorted PBMCs blocked a conclusive comparison of naive and antigen-experienced cells.

The individuals who served as donors were healthy Caucasians living in Russia, aged roughly 6 to 100. V lost 0 bases, J lost 13 bases, and 13 bases lay in between. In germline, CDR1 is MGHRA, CDR2 YSYEKL. The CDR3 contains 13 residues. With regard to this clonotype: Its antigen is unidentified.

Primers used in a second PCR of roughly 7 to 12 cycles were a sample-barcoded 5' primer and a J-beta primer mix. One entry per CDR3 protein, called by TCRdb with MiXCR from the 5' RACE reads. This table holds approximately 1,700,000 distinct CDR3 sequences, 39% found once. The receptor comes from a human donor in good health. Sequencing input: blood. This rearrangement joins TRBV4-1 to TRBJ2-4; no definite D call. The DNA for the CDR3 is TGCGCCAGCAGCCAAGATGGGAAGAATGAGCAGTACTTC. Amino acid sequence: CASSQDGKNEQYF.